What follows are 24 T cell receptor beta chains derived from one specimen sequenced in a study of blood T cell repertoires in COVID-19. Clones were sequenced by immunoSEQ multiplex PCR, and TCRdb holds only the in-frame ones, with some missing. The sample lists 200,000 to 300,000 clones, around 88% occurring once. The sequenced material came from PBMCs or T cells enriched from blood (not recorded which). All receptors come from a woman in her forties with acute COVID-19.

This clone showed up just a few times. This chain links TRBV5-1 with TRBJ2-5; D is unclear. The CDR3 extends over 15 amino acids. The germline CDR1 and CDR2 sequences are SGHRS and YFSETQ. The V and J ends lost 0 bases and 4 bases respectively, with 13 bases between them. CDR3 nucleotides: TGCGCCAGCAGCTTGGCAGTCCAACAAGTAGAGACCCAGTACTTC. Translation gives CASSLAVQQVETQYF.

The rearrangement uses TRBV19 and TRBJ2-2; 10 bases fit TRBD1. With 3 bases clipped from V and 4 bases from J, the junction kept 2 bases outside the gene matches. Per the germline V gene, CDR1 is LNHDA and CDR2 is SQIVND (reference sequence). The CDR3 contains 15 residues. CDR3 DNA: TGTGCCAGTAGTATGGGACAGGGGTCCACCGGGGAGCTGTTTTTT. This translates into CASSMGQGSTGELFF.

The J gene is TRBJ2-1, the V gene TRBV5-4; D call uncertain. There are 16 residues in the CDR3. CDR1 is SGHNT, CDR2 YYREEE, per germline (reference sequence). Trimming left V 1 base short and J 5 bases short, with 16 bases between. The CDR3 DNA is TGTGCCAGCAGCTTGAGGCCGTCGGGTTGGGACAATGAGCAGTTCTTC. The encoded protein is CASSLRPSGWDNEQFF.

The gene calls are TRBV5-5 and TRBJ2-3; a possible D gene is TRBD1 (6 bases). With 4 bases removed from V and 0 bases from J, the gap between germline ends came to 12 bases. Germline lookup yields CDR1 SGHKS and CDR2 YYEKEE (reference sequence). The CDR3 sequence is 15 residues long. The CDR3: CASSPRTVSTDTQYF. The CDR3 nucleotides are TGTGCCAGCAGCCCGAGGACAGTTAGCACAGATACGCAGTATTTT.

The rearrangement joins TRBV5-4 to TRBJ2-5, with TRBD2 matching 9 bases. CDR3 length equals 16 residues. Per the germline V gene, CDR1 is SGHNT and CDR2 is YYREEE (reference sequence). After removal of 4 bases from V and 1 base from J, the junction contained 8 bases not matched to a gene. The CDR3 loop reads CASSMERGVIQETQYF. CDR3 nucleotides: TGTGCCAGCAGCATGGAGCGGGGGGTTATCCAAGAGACCCAGTACTTC.

The chain carries TRBV30 and TRBJ1-5; D gene uncertain. The CDR3 runs 13 residues. Germline V gene lookup returns CDR1 GTSNPN and CDR2 SVGIG (reference sequence). Trimming pared 3 bases from V and 4 bases from J, leaving 10 bases between. DNA for the CDR3: TGTGCCTGGAGCAAGAGCGAGAATCAGCCCCAGCATTTT. This codes for CAWSKSENQPQHF.

This sequence joins TRBV6-9 and TRBJ2-7; no clear D gene. Germline-derived CDR1 and CDR2 are MNHGY and SVAAGI. The CDR3 length is 14 residues. V was trimmed by 4 bases and J by 4 bases, leaving 14 bases between them. CDR3 nucleotide sequence: TGTGCCAGCAGTTTTAGCCCCTCCAGATACGAGCAGTACGTC. Translation gives CASSFSPSRYEQYV.

The chain combines TRBV10-2 with TRBJ2-4; 11 bases fit TRBD2. This CDR3 spans 15 amino acids. V was clipped by 6 bases and J by 7 bases; unmatched bases: 8. The germline CDR1 and CDR2 sequences are WSHSY and SAAADI. The CDR3 region has the DNA TGCGCCAGCAGCGCTGCACTAGCGGGAGTGAACATTCAGTACTTC. It translates to CASSAALAGVNIQYF.

This chain connects TRBV30 to TRBJ1-5; 10 nucleotides align to TRBD1. V was clipped by 2 bases and J by 6 bases; unmatched bases: 7. This CDR3 region has 15 residues. Looked up from germline, CDR1 is GTSNPN and CDR2 is SVGIG (reference sequence). The CDR3 reads CAWSTPGQGLQPQHF. For the CDR3, the DNA is TGTGCCTGGAGTACGCCGGGACAGGGGCTTCAGCCCCAGCATTTT.

The chain couples TRBV5-6 to TRBJ2-2, with TRBD1 identical over 8 bases. The V gene's germline CDR1 is SGHDT and CDR2 YYEEEE. V lost 3 bases and J lost 4; bases outside the gene matches: 11. The CDR3 loop spans 17 amino acids. CDR3 protein: CASSSIWTGKGTGELFF. DNA of the CDR3: TGTGCCAGCAGCTCAATCTGGACAGGGAAGGGCACCGGGGAGCTGTTTTTT.

J is TRBJ1-1 and V is TRBV5-4; TRBD1 matches 11 bases. V gave up 4 bases and J gave up 11 bases; unmatched junction bases: 4. Germline CDR1 reads SGHNT; CDR2 reads YYREEE (reference sequence). This CDR3 has 12 amino acids. The CDR3 coding sequence is TGTGCCAGCAGCCGGGACAGGGGGATGGCTTTCTTT. It encodes CASSRDRGMAFF. Full variable domain (rest looked up from reference TRBV5-4 and TRBJ1-1): ETGVTQSPTHLIKTRGQQVTLRCSSQSGHNTVSWYQQALGQGPQFIFQYYREEENGRGNFPPRFSGLQFPNYSSELNVNALELDDSALYLCASSRDRGMAFFGQGTRLTVV.

CDR3 in DNA: TGTGCCAGCAGTGTTCTAGCGAGCGTCGATCAGCCCCAGCATTTT. This gives the protein CASSVLASVDQPQHF. The chain employs TRBV2 and TRBJ1-5; D remains ambiguous. CDR1 is SNHLY and CDR2 is FYNNEI in the germline V gene. The CDR3 extends over 15 amino acids. The germline V and J ends were trimmed by 4 bases and 5 bases, with 15 bases remaining between them.

V usage is TRBV19 and J usage is TRBJ1-1; a possible D gene is TRBD1 (5 bases). The germline V and J ends were trimmed by 1 base and 2 bases, with 11 bases remaining between them. CDR1 is LNHDA, CDR2 SQIVND, per germline (reference sequence). This CDR3 has 15 residues. The CDR3 bases are TGTGCCAGTAGTATAGCTGCCGGGGGTAACACTGAAGCTTTCTTT. Translating gives CASSIAAGGNTEAFF.

The chain is built from TRBV2 and TRBJ2-5; 10 bases are a match to TRBD1. V shed 6 bases and J 4 bases; nucleotides not matched to a gene: 8. Germline V gene sequence: CDR1 SNHLY, CDR2 FYNNEI. This CDR3 contains 15 residues. The CDR3 region is CASSSRTGGRETQYF. CDR3 nucleotide sequence: TGTGCCAGCAGCTCCCGGACAGGGGGGAGAGAGACCCAGTACTTC. Based on the CDR3 plus reference TRBV2 and TRBJ2-5, the full variable domain is EPEVTQTPSHQVTQMGQEVILRCVPISNHLYFYWYRQILGQKVEFLVSFYNNEISEKSEIFDDQFSVERPDGSNFTLKIRSTKLEDSAMYFCASSSRTGGRETQYFGPGTRLLVL.

The chain is built from TRBV7-7 and TRBJ2-2; 11 bases map to TRBD1. Germline CDR1 is SSHAT and CDR2 is FNYEAQ (reference sequence). This CDR3 contains 16 residues. Trimming removed 3 bases from V and 5 bases from J; junction bases left unmatched: 5. CDR3 protein: CASSLGTGGPTGELFF. CDR3 nucleotide sequence: TGTGCCAGCAGCTTGGGGACAGGGGGACCGACCGGGGAGCTGTTTTTT. Complete variable domain (other parts from reference TRBV7-7 and TRBJ2-2): GAGVSQSPRYKVTKRGQDVTLRCDPISSHATLYWYQQALGQGPEFLTYFNYEAQPDKSGLPSDRFSAERPEGSISTLTIQRTEQRDSAMYRCASSLGTGGPTGELFFGEGSRLTVL.

The rearrangement links TRBV4-2 to TRBJ2-3; D might be TRBD2 (7 bases). CDR1 is LGHNA and CDR2 is YNFKEQ in the germline V gene. V lost 1 base to trimming and J lost 13 bases, with 12 bases between them. The CDR3 totals 12 residues. Written as DNA, the CDR3 is TGTGCCAGCAGCCAAGTTGGGGGGGGCAAGTATTTT. Protein sequence: CASSQVGGGKYF.

The CDR3 DNA is TGCAGCGTTGAATGGTTACAGAACTATGGCTACACCTTC. Encoded protein: CSVEWLQNYGYTF. The V and J genes are TRBV29-1 and TRBJ1-2, with D unclear. Germline CDR1 reads SQVTM; CDR2 reads ANQGSEA. The V gene lost 2 bases and the J gene lost 2 bases, with 9 bases spanning the gap. CDR3 size: 13 residues.

This chain connects TRBV18 to TRBJ1-5; TRBD1 aligns across 7 bases. This CDR3 is 16 amino acids long. V gave up 3 bases and J gave up 6 bases; unmatched junction bases: 11. The germline CDR1 and CDR2 sequences are KGHSH and LQKENI. The CDR3 here is CASSPLGTAERQPQHF. The CDR3 DNA reads as TGTGCCAGCTCACCTCTCGGGACAGCCGAGCGTCAGCCCCAGCATTTT. The whole variable domain, remainder taken from reference TRBV18 and TRBJ1-5, is NAGVMQNPRHLVRRRGQEARLRCSPMKGHSHVYWYRQLPEEGLKFMVYLQKENIIDESGMPKERFSAEFPKEGPSILRIQQVVRGDSAAYFCASSPLGTAERQPQHFGDGTRLSIL.

This rearrangement joins TRBV5-8 to TRBJ2-7; D not resolved. V lost 0 bases and J lost 3, with 7 bases in between. The CDR3 contains 13 residues. The V gene's germline CDR1 is SGHTS and CDR2 YDEGEE. DNA for the CDR3: TGTGCCAGCAGCTTGGGCGGCCTCTACGAGCAGTACGTC. Protein product: CASSLGGLYEQYV.

This rearrangement joins TRBV4-3 to TRBJ2-3, with D hard to call. Trimming left V 0 bases short and J 4 bases short, with 5 bases between. CDR3 length: 13 amino acids. In germline, CDR1 is LGHNA, CDR2 YSLEER. CDR3 loop: CASSQELADTQYF. For the CDR3, the DNA is TGCGCCAGCAGCCAAGAGCTAGCAGATACGCAGTATTTT.

Comments on this clone: The sample has other DNA sequences that encode this CDR3 too. The CDR3 nucleotides read TGTGCCAGCAGTGAAGCTCGTAATCAGCCCCAGCATTTT. Translating gives CASSEARNQPQHF. The chain has TRBV6-1 and TRBJ1-5; D is ambiguous. Trimming cost V 0 bases and J 4 bases, with 4 bases left between them. The CDR3 loop spans 13 amino acids. Germline V gene lookup returns CDR1 MNHNS and CDR2 SASEGT.

This CDR3 is CASLKDRGQTEAFF. The CDR3 region has the DNA TGTGCCAGTCTAAAGGACAGGGGGCAGACTGAAGCTTTCTTT. The V and J genes are TRBV19 and TRBJ1-1; TRBD1 matches 11 bases. CDR1 is LNHDA, CDR2 SQIVND, per germline (reference sequence). The length of the CDR3 is 14 residues. The J segment lost 5 bases and the V segment lost 8 bases, leaving 7 bases of the junction unmatched.

V is TRBV5-4 and J is TRBJ2-3; 10 bases line up with TRBD2. Germline trimming cut 5 bases from V and 3 bases from J; bases unmatched to any gene: 15. Germline V gene lookup returns CDR1 SGHNT and CDR2 YYREEE (reference sequence). This CDR3 contains 18 residues. CDR3 sequence: CASSVPLAGVGATDTQYF. CDR3 bases: TGTGCCAGCAGTGTGCCCCTAGCGGGGGTGGGGGCTACAGATACGCAGTATTTT. The complete variable domain, with remaining parts taken from reference TRBV5-4 and TRBJ2-3, reads ETGVTQSPTHLIKTRGQQVTLRCSSQSGHNTVSWYQQALGQGPQFIFQYYREEENGRGNFPPRFSGLQFPNYSSELNVNALELDDSALYLCASSVPLAGVGATDTQYFGPGTRLTVL.

The V call is TRBV10-3, the J call TRBJ1-2, with TRBD1 identical over 7 bases. After removal of 3 bases from V and 7 bases from J, the junction contained 5 bases not matched to a gene. Germline CDR1 reads ENHRY; CDR2 reads SYGVKD. This CDR3 spans 13 amino acids. CDR3 coding DNA: TGTGCCATCAGTGATAGAGGGGGCGGTGGCTACACCTTC. It yields the protein CAISDRGGGGYTF.